This TCR beta chain was found in a study of CD8 T cells in Susac syndrome. Study-level findings and limits: Acknowledgment was made by the study that its TCR sequencing and HLA analysis involved a relatively small number of individuals.

This clonotype has just a few counts. Its specificity is unknown. CDR3 length: 13 residues. V was clipped by 7 bases and J by 4 bases, with 14 bases between them. CDR1 and CDR2 (germline): SGHRS, YFSETQ. Sequencing targeted TCR beta in T cells from blood (CD8+ and CD4+). Patients with stable or active relapsing-remitting disease, all of them treatment-naive, made up the multiple sclerosis controls. Random hexamers were used to reverse transcribe an amount of 0.5 to 1 ug RNA. Amplification of TCR beta CDR3 across 54 Vbeta and 13 Jbeta was performed with immunoSEQ multiplex PCR. TCRdb passed the immunoSEQ multiplex PCR reads through MiXCR, listing each CDR3 protein once. The repertoire holds tens of thousands of distinct CDR3 sequences, roughly 90% seen once, with under 0.6% in the top ten.

V gene TRBV5-1 combines with J gene TRBJ2-5; D may be TRBD2 (5 bases). The sample consisted of CD8+ T cells from PBMCs. The source is a human donor with multiple sclerosis. The CDR3 region has the DNA TGCGCCAGCGCGGAGGAGCGGCTAGAGACCCAGTACTTC. It translates to CASAEERLETQYF.